These 8 T cell receptor beta chains share one sample of origin, sequenced in a study of PD-L1 blockade in urothelial cancer. Time point specified: peripheral blood 6 weeks after treatment start. The table came from immunoSEQ multiplex PCR; TCRdb's copy has only in-frame clones and leaves some out. The table shows about 35,000 clones, with about four fifths occurring only once. The sequenced sample was PBMCs, obtained around atezolizumab (anti-PD-L1) treatment. The receptors originated from a man aged 35 to 55 with urothelial cancer.

The gene calls are TRBV19 and TRBJ1-1, with TRBD1 identical over 7 bases. Germline trimming cut 4 bases from V and 1 base from J; bases unmatched to any gene: 6. The length of the CDR3 is 15 residues. Per germline, CDR1 LNHDA and CDR2 SQIVND (reference sequence). This CDR3 is CASSTIGTANTEAFF. The CDR3 nucleotides are TGTGCCAGTAGTACGATTGGGACAGCGAACACTGAAGCTTTCTTT.

The chain is built from TRBV7-9 and TRBJ2-5; 9 nucleotides align to TRBD2. Germline-derived CDR1 and CDR2 are SEHNR and FQNEAQ (reference sequence). This CDR3 contains 15 residues. V trimming: 0 bases; J trimming: 2 bases; junction bases outside the gene matches: 1. The CDR3 here is CASSLASGSQETQYF. In DNA, the CDR3 is TGTGCCAGCAGCTTAGCTAGCGGGAGTCAAGAGACCCAGTACTTC. Looking up the rest from reference TRBV7-9 and TRBJ2-5 gives the full variable domain: DTGVSQNPRHKITKRGQNVTFRCDPISEHNRLYWYRQTLGQGPEFLTYFQNEAQLEKSRLLSDRFSAERPKGSFSTLEIQRTEQGDSAMYLCASSLASGSQETQYFGPGTRLLVL.

This clone was seen only once. The chain links TRBV28 to TRBJ1-2, with TRBD1 matching 7 bases. From germline, CDR1 is MDHEN and CDR2 SYDVKM. The CDR3 length is 13 residues. Unmatched junction bases numbered 5, after V lost 5 bases and J lost 5 bases. The CDR3 sequence: CASSGGQRYGYTF. The CDR3 DNA reads as TGTGCCAGCAGTGGGGGACAGAGGTATGGCTACACCTTC.

The chain recombines TRBV30 with TRBJ1-2; 7 bases match TRBD1. The CDR3 extends over 12 amino acids. V trimming: 0 bases; J trimming: 6 bases; junction bases outside the gene matches: 1. In germline, CDR1 is GTSNPN, CDR2 SVGIG (reference sequence). For the CDR3, the DNA is TGTGCCTGGAGTGTTACAGGGGATGGCTACACCTTC. Amino acid sequence: CAWSVTGDGYTF.

The V call is TRBV14, the J call TRBJ1-4; D ambiguous. The germline V gene has CDR1 SGHDN and CDR2 FVKESK. CDR3 length equals 14 residues. Trimming stripped 4 bases from V and 8 bases from J, with 14 bases between. CDR3 residues: CASSPPGRQEKLFF. In DNA form, the CDR3 reads TGTGCCAGCAGCCCTCCGGGTCGGCAGGAAAAACTGTTTTTT.

This chain links TRBV7-2 with TRBJ2-7, with D maybe TRBD2 (5 bases). The CDR3 spans 12 residues. V dropped 8 bases and J dropped 3 bases, with 11 bases sitting between them. Germline CDR1 reads SGHTA; CDR2 reads FQGNSA. CDR3 coding DNA: TGTGCCAGCGCCCCGGGGATCTACGAGCAGTACTTC. Protein product: CASAPGIYEQYF.

V usage is TRBV9 and J usage is TRBJ2-1, with 12 positions matching TRBD2. V gave up 4 bases and J gave up 7 bases; unmatched junction bases: 21. Germline loops: CDR1 SGDLS, CDR2 YYNGEE. The CDR3 extends over 20 amino acids. The CDR3 region has the DNA TGTGCCAGCAGCTCCAGCTCGACTAGCGGGAGAACAAGGGAGTGGAATGAGCAGTTCTTC. This encodes CASSSSSTSGRTREWNEQFF.

The chain links TRBV4-2 to TRBJ1-2; D not resolved. Trimming left V 6 bases short and J 2 bases short, with 16 bases between. This CDR3 is 15 amino acids long. Germline values: CDR1 LGHNA, CDR2 YNFKEQ. DNA of the CDR3: TGTGCCAGCAGTCCCCCCAGAGGAGCCAACTATGGCTACACCTTC. As protein: CASSPPRGANYGYTF.